Listed below are T cell receptor beta chains from one sample, sequenced in a study of cytotoxic CD8 clonotypes in ibrutinib-treated CLL. Data came from immunoSEQ multiplex PCR; TCRdb stores just in-frame clones and leaves some out. The repertoire holds about 24,000 clones, with under 85% as singletons. The specimen comprised PBMCs, sampled before ibrutinib treatment. The receptors shown here come from a human donor with chronic lymphocytic leukemia. Both conserved end residues are part of each CDR3. Fields, in order: D gene, clone size, J gene, V gene, CDR3 protein, CDR3 DNA. The D gene is left open where the match is weak. Rows give clone size only sometimes, using once, few, many, or a class for an expanded clone.

- | - | TRBJ2-3 | TRBV27 | CASGGHEMTQYF | TGTGCCAGCGGGGGACACGAGATGACGCAGTATTTT
- | - | TRBJ2-1 | TRBV11-3 | CASSLGASGGAEDEQFF | TGTGCCAGCAGCTTAGGGGCATCGGGCGGGGCAGAGGATGAGCAGTTCTTC
- | - | TRBJ2-5 | TRBV6-1 | CASMAGQETQYF | TGTGCCAGCATGGCGGGGCAAGAGACCCAGTACTTC
- | - | TRBJ2-5 | TRBV14 | CASSQQGGAPRETQYF | TGTGCCAGCAGCCAGCAGGGGGGGGCGCCCCGGGAGACCCAGTACTTC
TRBD2 | - | TRBJ2-7 | TRBV2 | CASSGIAGGPHEQYF | TGTGCCAGCAGTGGTATAGCGGGAGGGCCCCACGAGCAGTACTTC
- | - | TRBJ2-2 | TRBV11-1 | CASSLLTGKYTGELFF | TGTGCCAGCAGCTTACTTACAGGGAAGTACACCGGGGAGCTGTTTTTT
- | - | TRBJ2-6 | TRBV2 | CASRVGVSGANVLTF | TGTGCCAGCAGAGTGGGAGTCTCTGGGGCCAACGTCCTGACTTTC
- | - | TRBJ2-1 | TRBV27 | CASSSQDKNNEQFF | TGTGCCAGCAGTAGCCAGGACAAAAACAATGAGCAGTTCTTC
TRBD1 | - | TRBJ1-2 | TRBV5-4 | CASSPTGGHGYTF | TGTGCCAGCAGCCCCACAGGGGGCCATGGCTACACCTTC
- | - | TRBJ2-1 | TRBV29-1 | CSVENGSEQFF | TGCAGCGTCGAAAACGGGAGTGAGCAGTTCTTC
TRBD1 | - | TRBJ2-1 | TRBV13 | CASSSTGQGNHEQFF | TGTGCCAGCAGCTCTACGGGACAGGGTAACCATGAGCAGTTCTTC
- | - | TRBJ1-1 | TRBV6-5 | CASSYGGMNTEAFF | TGTGCCAGCAGTTACGGGGGGATGAACACTGAAGCTTTCTTT
- | - | TRBJ2-1 | TRBV21-1 | CASSKDSSGIWANEQFF | TGTGCCAGCAGCAAAGACTCTAGCGGGATCTGGGCGAATGAGCAGTTCTTC
- | few | TRBJ2-5 | TRBV7-8 | CASSPLRRVAKKETQYF | TGTGCCAGCAGCCCGCTTAGGAGGGTGGCGAAGAAAGAGACCCAGTACTTC
- | few | TRBJ2-5 | TRBV25-1 | CASSEGSRETQYF | TGTGCCAGCAGTGAGGGGAGCCGAGAGACCCAGTACTTC
- | - | TRBJ2-2 | TRBV7-2 | CASSLDYTGELFF | TGTGCCAGCAGCTTAGACTACACCGGGGAGCTGTTTTTT
TRBD2 | - | TRBJ2-5 | TRBV5-4 | CASSLTLAGGSRETQYF | TGTGCCAGCAGCTTAACACTAGCGGGAGGGTCGAGGGAGACCCAGTACTTC
- | - | TRBJ2-2 | TRBV19 | CASSVTGYTGELFF | TGTGCCAGTAGTGTCACAGGGTACACCGGGGAGCTGTTTTTT
- | - | TRBJ1-1 | TRBV6-5 | CASLRVGIGTEAFF | TGTGCCAGCCTTCGGGTAGGGATCGGCACTGAAGCTTTCTTT
- | once | TRBJ2-3 | TRBV18 | CASSHGSSTDTQYF | TGTGCCAGCTCTCATGGGTCTAGCACAGATACGCAGTATTTT
- | few | TRBJ2-3 | TRBV5-6 | CASSLVADTQYF | TGTGCCAGCAGCTTGGTGGCAGATACGCAGTATTTT
- | - | TRBJ2-5 | TRBV6-4 | CASRRGRVEETQYF | TGTGCCAGCCGCAGGGGGAGGGTGGAAGAGACCCAGTACTTC
- | - | TRBJ2-7 | TRBV7-8 | CASSLRVGVLVVEQYF | TGTGCCAGCAGCTTAAGGGTAGGGGTGTTGGTGGTCGAGCAGTACTTC